This entry is about one T cell receptor (beta chain). Its target is unknown. Profiled with immunoSEQ multiplex PCR; TCRdb holds only in-frame clones, not every one. The sample includes about 95,000 clones, around 89% of them seen just once. The record originates from a study of PD-L1 blockade in urothelial cancer. Study overall: Atezolizumab at 1,200 mg intravenously every 3 weeks was started by patients around 2014. Blood samples had a median of approximately 150,000 T cells, tens of thousands of unique TCRs, and clonality roughly 0.074.

This sample's time point: pretreatment peripheral blood. Each patient contributed between 1 and 8 total time points of blood mononuclear cells, pretreatment and during treatment. Study-wide findings and caveats: Patients with below-median pretreatment blood clonality survived longer.

The V and J ends lost 5 bases and 4 bases, in that order; junction bases with no gene match: 5. CDR3 length equals 14 residues. Germline V CDR1 and CDR2: MDHEN, SYDVKM. This TCR was recovered from a man aged 55 to 70 with urothelial cancer. The source was PBMCs, collected around atezolizumab (anti-PD-L1) treatment. This chain links TRBV28 with TRBJ2-1; 7 bases are a match to TRBD1. CDR3 sequence: CASSTPDRYNEQFF. CDR3 nucleotides: TGTGCCAGCAGTACCCCGGACAGGTACAATGAGCAGTTCTTC.